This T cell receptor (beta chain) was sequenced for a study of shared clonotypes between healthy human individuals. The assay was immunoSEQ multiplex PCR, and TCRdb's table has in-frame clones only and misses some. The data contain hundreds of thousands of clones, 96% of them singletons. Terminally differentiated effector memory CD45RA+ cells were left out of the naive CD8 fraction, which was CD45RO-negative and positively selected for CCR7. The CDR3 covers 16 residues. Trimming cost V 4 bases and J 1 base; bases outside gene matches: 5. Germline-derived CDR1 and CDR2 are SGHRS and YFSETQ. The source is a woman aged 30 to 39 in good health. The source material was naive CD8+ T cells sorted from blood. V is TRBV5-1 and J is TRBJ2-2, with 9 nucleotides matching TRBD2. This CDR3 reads CASSPRTSENTGELFF. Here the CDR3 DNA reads TGCGCCAGCAGCCCCCGGACTAGCGAGAACACCGGGGAGCTGTTTTTT.